This T cell receptor (beta chain) was identified during a study of blood T cell repertoires in COVID-19. Study at large: T cells, B-cell-depleted T cells, or PBMCs supplied cDNA or gDNA.

Here immunoSEQ multiplex PCR was the method, and the copy in TCRdb shows in-frame clones only, minus some. The table shows roughly 500,000 clones, with 70% to 90% occurring only once. The CDR3 has 14 amino acids. V was pared by 6 bases and J by 0 bases, with 6 bases between. The V gene's germline CDR1 is MNHEY and CDR2 SVGAGI. The sequencing input was peripheral blood. This clonotype originated in a human donor in a cohort sampled during active COVID-19. The chain recombines TRBV6-5 with TRBJ2-6; D remains ambiguous. For the CDR3, the DNA is TGTGCCAGCAGGTTAATCTCTGGGGCCAACGTCCTGACTTTC. This sequence encodes CASRLISGANVLTF.